Below, 8 T cell receptor beta chains from the same sample are listed, as sequenced in a study of CD8 T cells in Susac syndrome. An amount of RNA that ranged from roughly 0.5 to 1 ug was reverse transcribed with random hexamers. TCRdb used MiXCR to reprocess the immunoSEQ multiplex PCR reads, holding one entry per CDR3 protein. In the table there are about 80,000 distinct CDR3 sequences, around 96% of which are singletons. Sequenced: CD8+ T cells from PBMCs. The receptors shown here come from a human donor with Susac syndrome.

The V call is TRBV9, the J call TRBJ2-7, with D perhaps matching TRBD2 (6 bases). There are 16 residues in the CDR3. V dropped 4 bases and J dropped 5 bases, with 22 bases sitting between them. CDR1 is SGDLS and CDR2 is YYNGEE in the germline V gene. The CDR3 DNA sequence: TGTGCCAGCAGCATAGACCCGAGTAGAGCGGGCAACGAGCAGTACTTC. It encodes CASSIDPSRAGNEQYF.

The V and J genes are TRBV5-1 and TRBJ2-7, with TRBD2 matching over 12 bases. J was trimmed by 4 bases and V by 4 bases; bases with no gene match: 12. The CDR3 consists of 17 residues. Germline-derived CDR1 and CDR2 are SGHRS and YFSETQ. The CDR3 nucleotides are TGCGCCAGCAGCCCCGAGGCTAGCGGGAGGGCCGAATACGAGCAGTACTTC. It is translated as CASSPEASGRAEYEQYF.

J is TRBJ2-5 and V is TRBV20-1, with 12 nucleotides matching TRBD1. The ends lost 0 bases at V and 4 bases at J; junction bases unmatched: 15. This CDR3 comprises 19 residues. CDR1 is DFQATT, CDR2 SNEGSKA, per germline (reference sequence). In DNA, the CDR3 is TGCAGTGCTAGAGATTACCCTACTTCGGGGACAGGGGGCGGAGAGACCCAGTACTTC. Translating it yields CSARDYPTSGTGGGETQYF.

In this sample, this clonotype turned up once. V usage is TRBV12-3 or TRBV12-4 and J usage is TRBJ1-1, with TRBD1 as a possible D gene (6 bases). Deletions cut 6 bases from V and 3 bases from J, with 14 bases between. The CDR3 has 14 residues. The CDR3 DNA reads as TGTGCCAGCAGCGCAAGGGGGTGGGACACTGAAGCTTTCTTT. Translation: CASSARGWDTEAFF.

The chain has TRBV11-2 and TRBJ2-1; 9 bases map to TRBD2. V was pared by 5 bases and J by 10 bases, with 6 bases of the junction left unmatched. This CDR3 has 13 residues. Looked up from germline, CDR1 is SGHAT and CDR2 is FQNNGV. The CDR3 spells CASSLGTSSEQFF. The CDR3 coding sequence is TGTGCCAGCAGCCTCGGGACTAGCAGCGAGCAGTTCTTC.

This chain's CDR3 is CASSLGPRGEGTQYF. As DNA, the CDR3 is TGTGCCAGCAGCTTAGGTCCCAGGGGCGAGGGGACCCAGTACTTC. V usage is TRBV13 and J usage is TRBJ2-5; weak D call: TRBD1 (6 bases). The V and J ends lost 0 bases and 7 bases respectively, with 15 bases between them. Germline assignment: CDR1 PRHDT and CDR2 FYEKMQ (reference sequence). This CDR3 is built from 15 residues.

V usage is TRBV27 and J usage is TRBJ2-3, with D uncertain. Germline V gene data show CDR1 as MNHEY and CDR2 as SMNVEV (reference sequence). This CDR3 is built from 14 residues. Trimming took 4 bases from V and 0 from J, leaving 8 bases between them. This CDR3 is CASSSGFSTDTQYF. Here the CDR3 DNA reads TGTGCCAGCAGTTCGGGTTTCAGCACAGATACGCAGTATTTT.

The rearrangement links TRBV14 to TRBJ2-3, with a possible D match to TRBD1 (6 bases). This CDR3 comprises 16 residues. The germline V gene encodes CDR1 SGHDN and CDR2 FVKESK. The V end was cut by 4 bases, the J end by 2 bases, with 16 bases between. The CDR3 is CASSPTPGETTDTQYF. The CDR3 DNA sequence: TGTGCCAGCAGCCCTACCCCAGGGGAGACCACAGATACGCAGTATTTT.